The 7 T cell receptor beta chains given below trace back to one sample, sequenced in a study of T-cell reconstitution after alpha-beta-depleted transplantation in children. For TCRbeta, the library was prepared with unique molecular identifiers. TCRdb recomputed calls from the PCR reads with MiXCR, one row per CDR3 protein. The table has around 490,000 distinct CDR3 sequences, about an eighth seen once; the top ten hold roughly 15%. The sample in question was PBMCs, mostly from graft donor cells, obtained 180 days after TCRalphabeta/CD19-depleted stem cell transplant. The receptors come from a female patient between 2 and 10 years old who had a stem cell transplant for aplastic anemia, so the T cells may come from the graft donor.

This clonotype was found many times. The chain carries TRBV11-2 and TRBJ2-1, with 8 nucleotides matching TRBD2. The CDR3 totals 18 residues. Germline V gene lookup returns CDR1 SGHAT and CDR2 FQNNGV. V trimming: 4 bases; J trimming: 3 bases; junction bases outside the gene matches: 14. The DNA for the CDR3 is TGTGCCAGCAGCTCCCCCCCGCCGGGAGGGACCTACTACAATGAGCAGTTCTTC. Protein sequence: CASSSPPPGGTYYNEQFF.

This clonotype was detected only a few times. The V call is TRBV28, the J call TRBJ1-6, with D possibly being TRBD1 (6 bases). In germline, CDR1 is MDHEN, CDR2 SYDVKM. V gave up 7 bases and J gave up 6 bases, with 16 bases separating them. This CDR3 is 15 amino acids long. CDR3 nucleotide sequence: TGTGCCAGCACCCTAAACAGGGACTTTAATTCACCCCTCCACTTT. Its translation is CASTLNRDFNSPLHF.

The V gene is TRBV4-2, the J gene TRBJ2-3; no firm D call. The CDR3 covers 14 residues. The ends were cut back, 0 bases at V and 7 bases at J, with 11 bases in the middle. Germline-derived CDR1 and CDR2 are LGHNA and YNFKEQ. Written as DNA, the CDR3 is TGTGCCAGCAGCCAAGAGCACCCCCTCAATACGCAGTATTTT. Translation gives CASSQEHPLNTQYF.

This clonotype was recorded a few times. This sequence joins TRBV29-1 and TRBJ2-1, with 12 bases aligning to TRBD2. Trimming cost V 5 bases and J 7 bases; bases outside gene matches: 18. CDR1 and CDR2 from the germline V gene are SQVTM and ANQGSEA. The CDR3 runs to 18 residues. This CDR3 reads CSVSGLAGTGYRRNEQFF. CDR3 in DNA: TGCAGCGTTTCGGGACTAGCGGGTACGGGATATAGGCGGAATGAGCAGTTCTTC.

The V and J genes are TRBV7-2 and TRBJ1-2; 7 nucleotides align to TRBD1. Germline V gene sequence: CDR1 SGHTA, CDR2 FQGNSA. CDR3 length: 13 amino acids. V trimming: 5 bases; J trimming: 4 bases; junction bases outside the gene matches: 4. For the CDR3, the DNA is TGTGCCAGCAGCAACAACAGGGGCTATGGCTACACCTTC. Translating it yields CASSNNRGYGYTF.

This clonotype was recorded many times. V and J are TRBV18 and TRBJ1-1; no definite D call. This CDR3 spans 13 amino acids. Looked up from germline, CDR1 is KGHSH and CDR2 is LQKENI. Trimming took off 3 bases at V and 5 bases at J, with 10 bases between the two ends. CDR3 coding DNA: TGTGCCAGCTCACCCCCTTCCGGGACTGAAGCTTTCTTT. It translates to CASSPPSGTEAFF.

This clonotype was seen a handful of times. The J gene is TRBJ2-3, the V gene TRBV10-3; perhaps TRBD2 as D (5 bases). This CDR3 has 18 amino acids. V was pared by 0 bases and J by 7 bases, with 23 bases between. The germline V gene encodes CDR1 ENHRY and CDR2 SYGVKD. CDR3 residues: CAISESVDPLGVPYTQYF. The CDR3 nucleotides read TGTGCCATCAGTGAGTCGGTCGACCCCTTGGGAGTCCCTTATACGCAGTATTTT.